The 3 T cell receptor beta chains in this list originate from one sample, sequenced in a study of T cells after yellow fever vaccination. Using its own MiXCR run on the 5' RACE reads, TCRdb lists one record per CDR3 protein. The sample holds hundreds of thousands of distinct CDR3 sequences, roughly 12% seen once. The sequencing here drew on PBMCs, taken on the day of the yellow fever booster vaccination. The receptors shown here come from a man aged 25-45 years who received the YFV17D yellow fever vaccine.

V is TRBV11-2 and J is TRBJ2-3; 14 bases map to TRBD2. Per germline, CDR1 SGHAT and CDR2 FQNNGV. CDR3 length: 19 amino acids. With V trimmed by 5 bases and J by 1 base, 11 bases remained unmatched. For the CDR3, the DNA is TGTGCCAGCAGCCCACACATCTTGGGACTAGCGGGAGGCACAGATACGCAGTATTTT. Translation gives CASSPHILGLAGGTDTQYF.

The chain combines TRBV20-1 with TRBJ2-3; 9 nucleotides align to TRBD2. The trim removed 2 bases at V and 4 bases at J, leaving 7 bases unmatched. The CDR3 loop spans 15 amino acids. Germline values: CDR1 DFQATT, CDR2 SNEGSKA (reference sequence). The CDR3: CSARRGSGRSDTQYF. The DNA for the CDR3 is TGCAGTGCTAGACGGGGTAGCGGGAGATCAGATACGCAGTATTTT.

This clonotype was counted ten times or more. The genes are TRBV20-1 and TRBJ1-2; D might be TRBD1 (5 bases). The CDR3 contains 12 residues. Germline V CDR1 and CDR2: DFQATT, SNEGSKA (reference sequence). The germline V and J ends were trimmed by 7 bases and 7 bases, with 16 bases remaining between them. In DNA, the CDR3 is TGCAGTGGTGGGACGGTGGGCCTTGGCTACACCTTC. Protein: CSGGTVGLGYTF.